This T cell receptor beta chain was captured in a study of CD8+CD57+ T cells in acquired aplastic anemia. Study information: Across the sorted CD4+ and CD8+ cells, DNA amounts averaged roughly 3.5 ug. Notes on the study in general: Patients and controls turned out to have approximately 29 CD8+ CDR3 sequences in common. Patients and healthy controls showed no significant CD8+ Simpson's diversity difference.

Individuals selected for sequencing had exhibited CD8+CD57+ cell expansion on flow cytometry. Template material for TCR beta VDJ and CDR3 profiling consisted of genomic DNA. In TCRdb, the reads were re-called with MiXCR into one record per CDR3 protein. This sample carries 150,000 to 200,000 distinct CDR3 sequences, roughly 50% of them seen once, and the ten largest clones take about 30%. As regards this clonotype: Its antigen is currently unknown.

Sequenced material: sorted CD4+, CD8+, or CD8+CD57+ T cells (not recorded which) from PBMCs. This receptor was taken from a human donor with aplastic anemia.

The CDR3 here is CSARDRGRMMAFF. The CDR3 DNA follows: TGCAGTGCTAGAGATCGAGGGAGGATGATGGCTTTCTTT. The chain joins TRBV20-1 to TRBJ1-1; no firm D call. The CDR3 consists of 13 residues. Germline CDR1 DFQATT, CDR2 SNEGSKA (reference sequence). The V end lost 0 bases, the J end lost 11 bases, and 16 bases lay between the germline ends.